The 23 T cell receptor beta chains below were found in one sample sequenced in a study of T-cell reconstitution after alpha-beta-depleted transplantation in children (dated by TCRdb to the mid-2010s). Receptors were amplified or captured by PCR. Sequencing instrument: Illumina HiSeq 2500. TCR libraries were prepared with molecular barcoding, using unique molecular identifiers to normalize TCRbeta repertoire quantification. The public sequencing data were trimmed at Q25 with fastp and processed into clonotypes with MiXCR by TCRdb, which kept only in-frame beta chains. Each CDR3 protein gets just one entry, which takes the most common genes and DNA from the rows behind it. A total of 900,000 or so distinct CDR3 sequences appear in this sample, around 17% of them only once. Roughly 5% of the sample is held by the ten biggest clonotypes. This specimen's treatment or condition label, interpreted: allogeneic hematopoietic cell transplantation with graft depleted of TCRalphabeta T cells and CD19 B cells.

Specimen: PBMCs, mostly from graft donor cells, collected 360 days after TCRalphabeta/CD19-depleted stem cell transplant. The source of these receptors is a male patient younger than 18 who had a stem cell transplant for acute lymphoblastic leukemia, so the T cells may come from the graft donor.

This clonotype appeared a few times. This chain connects TRBV20-1 to TRBJ2-7; a weak D match, TRBD2 (6 bases). V was cut by 2 bases and J by 7 bases, with 18 bases left in between. Germline V gene data show CDR1 as DFQATT and CDR2 as SNEGSKA (reference sequence). This CDR3 is built from 14 residues. The CDR3 is CSARRIRVEGEQYF. The CDR3 DNA sequence: TGCAGTGCTAGAAGGATCCGGGTGGAGGGGGAGCAGTACTTC.

This clonotype was seen many times. The CDR3 bases are TGTGCCACCAAACCCCCCAGGGGGACGGGCACCGGGGAGCTGTTTTTT. Its translation: CATKPPRGTGTGELFF. The chain has TRBV28 and TRBJ2-2, with 7 nucleotides matching TRBD1. Germline V gene sequence: CDR1 MDHEN, CDR2 SYDVKM. Germline trimming cut 10 bases from V and 4 bases from J; bases unmatched to any gene: 15. CDR3 size: 16 residues.

The V gene is TRBV11-2, the J gene TRBJ2-3, with 8 positions matching TRBD2. CDR3 length equals 14 residues. Germline V gene data show CDR1 as SGHAT and CDR2 as FQNNGV. Trimming at V came to 5 bases and at J to 2 bases, leaving 3 bases not matched to a gene. The CDR3 nucleotides read TGTGCCAGCAGCAAACTAGCGGTCACAGATACGCAGTATTTT. Amino acids: CASSKLAVTDTQYF.

The CDR3 loop is CASSLEWGGWTEAFF. As DNA, the CDR3 is TGTGCCAGCAGCTTAGAGTGGGGGGGCTGGACTGAAGCTTTCTTT. The V and J genes are TRBV7-2 and TRBJ1-1; possibly TRBD1 for D (6 bases). Between the trimmed V and J ends, which lost 1 base and 5 bases, there was a span of 14 bases. Germline V gene data show CDR1 as SGHTA and CDR2 as FQGNSA. The CDR3 spans 15 residues. Together with reference TRBV7-2 and TRBJ1-1, the CDR3 gives the full variable domain: GAGVSQSPSNKVTEKGKDVELRCDPISGHTALYWYRQSLGQGLEFLIYFQGNSAPDKSGLPSDRFSAERTGGSVSTLTIQRTQQEDSAVYLCASSLEWGGWTEAFFGQGTRLTVV.

This clonotype has a handful of counts. V gene TRBV20-1 combines with J gene TRBJ2-1, with 7 positions matching TRBD2. V gave up 0 bases and J gave up 6 bases; unmatched junction bases: 8. This CDR3 is built from 15 residues. Per germline, CDR1 DFQATT and CDR2 SNEGSKA (reference sequence). This chain's CDR3 is CSARDSAGVGNEQFF. The CDR3 DNA sequence: TGCAGTGCTAGAGATAGCGCGGGAGTGGGCAATGAGCAGTTCTTC.

This clonotype appeared a few times. This chain connects TRBV7-2 to TRBJ2-1; a weak D match, TRBD2 (6 bases). The CDR3 is 16 residues long. CDR1 is SGHTA and CDR2 is FQGNSA in the germline V gene. The V end was cut by 5 bases, the J end by 2 bases, with 16 bases between. CDR3 sequence: CASSPRSGVPYNEQFF. The CDR3 DNA sequence: TGTGCCAGCAGCCCCCGGTCGGGAGTTCCCTACAATGAGCAGTTCTTC.

The sample holds a few counts of this clonotype. CDR3 DNA: TGTGCCAGCACCCCCGAGGGGGCGCGGGAGCAGTACTTC. Amino acids: CASTPEGAREQYF. This chain uses TRBV25-1 with TRBJ2-7; 7 bases agree with TRBD1. CDR1 and CDR2 (germline): MGHDK, SYGVNS. Trimming took 7 bases from V and 7 from J; bases not matched to a gene: 10. This CDR3 contains 13 residues.

The sample holds a few counts of this clonotype. V usage is TRBV18 and J usage is TRBJ1-1; the match to TRBD1 covers 11 bases. The CDR3 length is 17 residues. CDR1 is KGHSH, CDR2 LQKENI, per germline. V lost 2 bases, J lost 1 base, and 6 bases stayed unmatched. The CDR3 DNA is TGTGCCAGCTCACCAGGACAGGGGGCGCTCGGGAACACTGAAGCTTTCTTT. It specifies CASSPGQGALGNTEAFF.

This clonotype was seen more than once but under ten times. This chain joins TRBV9 and TRBJ2-3; D is ambiguous. Germline V gene sequence: CDR1 SGDLS, CDR2 YYNGEE. Trimming took off 0 bases at V and 2 bases at J, with 13 bases between the two ends. The length of the CDR3 is 16 residues. CDR3 sequence reads: CASSVVSQSFTDTQYF. CDR3 nucleotide sequence: TGTGCCAGCAGCGTAGTGAGTCAGTCGTTCACAGATACGCAGTATTTT.

This clonotype was counted many times. The rearrangement links TRBV29-1 to TRBJ2-5; 7 nucleotides line up with TRBD1. The germline gives CDR1 SQVTM, CDR2 ANQGSEA. V shed 2 bases and J 5 bases; nucleotides not matched to a gene: 2. The length of the CDR3 is 12 residues. CDR3 region: CSVESGGETQYF. For the CDR3, the DNA is TGCAGCGTTGAATCAGGGGGTGAGACCCAGTACTTC.

The sample holds a few counts of this clonotype. The genes are TRBV20-1 and TRBJ2-1, with 7 bases fitting TRBD1. CDR1 is DFQATT, CDR2 SNEGSKA, per germline (reference sequence). V dropped 2 bases and J dropped 2; count of bases not matched to a gene: 3. The length of the CDR3 is 14 residues. CDR3 DNA sequence: TGCAGTGCTAGAAAACAGGGGACCTACAATGAGCAGTTCTTC. It codes for CSARKQGTYNEQFF.

The chain uses TRBV7-2 and TRBJ2-3, with a weak D call TRBD1 (6 bases). In germline, CDR1 is SGHTA, CDR2 FQGNSA. This CDR3 contains 17 residues. V shed 5 bases and J shed 6 bases, with 24 bases lying between them. The CDR3 coding sequence is TGTGCCAGCAGCGACCGCCCGAAAGGGGACACGGGGGATACGCAGTATTTT. This encodes CASSDRPKGDTGDTQYF.

The chain carries TRBV7-9 and TRBJ2-1; 9 nucleotides match TRBD2. J was trimmed by 5 bases and V by 5 bases; bases with no gene match: 7. CDR1 is SEHNR, CDR2 FQNEAQ, per germline (reference sequence). The CDR3 sequence is 15 residues long. CDR3 bases: TGTGCCAGCAGCAATAGCGGGAGCTACCACAATGAGCAGTTCTTC. Its protein is CASSNSGSYHNEQFF.

The table lists this clonotype with a few counts. The chain couples TRBV7-6 to TRBJ2-7; D call uncertain. The ends were cut back, 1 base at V and 4 bases at J, with 23 bases in the middle. The germline CDR1 and CDR2 sequences are SGHVS and FNYEAQ. The CDR3 contains 18 residues. The CDR3 spells CASSLVEAQALGAYEQYF. CDR3 bases: TGTGCCAGCAGCTTAGTTGAAGCCCAGGCTCTTGGCGCTTACGAGCAGTACTTC.

This clonotype was seen a single time. V and J are TRBV11-2 and TRBJ2-7, with 14 positions matching TRBD2. CDR1 is SGHAT, CDR2 FQNNGV, per germline. This CDR3 has 19 residues. V trimming: 6 bases; J trimming: 2 bases; junction bases outside the gene matches: 15. DNA for the CDR3: TGTGCCAGCAGAAGACTAGCGGGAGGGCCCCTAAGCCGACCCTACGAGCAGTACTTC. This gives the protein CASRRLAGGPLSRPYEQYF.

This clonotype turned up a few times. V and J are TRBV6-5 and TRBJ2-1, with D tentatively TRBD1 or TRBD2 (6 bases each). V lost 0 bases to trimming and J lost 5 bases, with 23 bases between them. CDR3 length: 19 amino acids. CDR1 MNHEY and CDR2 SVGAGI come from the germline V gene. The DNA for the CDR3 is TGTGCCAGCAGTTACTCGGGGGGCCCCTGGGGAGATGGTAACAATGAGCAGTTCTTC. This encodes CASSYSGGPWGDGNNEQFF.

This clonotype was seen only a few times. This chain uses TRBV12-3 or TRBV12-4 with TRBJ2-7, with 10 bases fitting TRBD2. Trimming removed 3 bases from V and 7 bases from J; junction bases left unmatched: 6. The CDR3 totals 14 residues. Here the CDR3 DNA reads TGTGCCAGCAGTTTTCTAGCGGGGGACTTGGAGCAGTACTTC. Translated, it gives CASSFLAGDLEQYF.

This clonotype was recorded a few times. The V gene is TRBV20-1, the J gene TRBJ2-3; D possibly corresponds to TRBD2 (5 bases). With 6 bases removed from V and 2 bases from J, the gap between germline ends came to 18 bases. Germline assignment: CDR1 DFQATT and CDR2 SNEGSKA (reference sequence). This CDR3 region has 15 residues. For the CDR3, the DNA is TGCAGTGCAGGGCCCGATGGGCTAGCCACAGATACGCAGTATTTT. Its translation: CSAGPDGLATDTQYF.

The sample holds many counts of this clonotype. This sequence joins TRBV3-1 and TRBJ2-7, with D unresolved. The CDR3 has 14 residues. CDR1 and CDR2 from the germline V gene are LGHDT and YNNKEL (reference sequence). The ends were cut back, 4 bases at V and 2 bases at J, with 12 bases in the middle. DNA for the CDR3: TGTGCCAGCAGCCCCCCCGCAGCAACCTACGAGCAGTACTTC. This sequence encodes CASSPPAATYEQYF.

CDR3: CASRDRKASATNEKLFF. The CDR3 DNA reads as TGTGCCAGCAGGGACAGGAAAGCATCTGCAACTAATGAAAAACTGTTTTTT. The chain employs TRBV6-1 and TRBJ1-4, with TRBD1 identical over 7 bases. CDR1 and CDR2 (germline): MNHNS, SASEGT. The CDR3 length is 17 residues. Trimming at V came to 6 bases and at J to 0 bases, leaving 10 bases not matched to a gene.

This clonotype was counted at least ten times. The V and J genes are TRBV5-1 and TRBJ2-7; a weak D match, TRBD1 (5 bases). Germline values: CDR1 SGHRS, CDR2 YFSETQ. The CDR3 extends over 14 amino acids. Trimming shortened V by 2 bases and J by 3 bases, and 12 bases separated the two germline ends. The CDR3 nucleotides read TGCGCCAGCAGCTTCTGGGAAGGGGTCTACGAGCAGTACTTC. Its protein is CASSFWEGVYEQYF.

This clonotype has more than one count but fewer than ten. V usage is TRBV28 and J usage is TRBJ1-3, with 8 bases matching TRBD1. Per the germline V gene, CDR1 is MDHEN and CDR2 is SYDVKM. With 5 bases clipped from V and 6 bases from J, the junction kept 9 bases outside the gene matches. The CDR3 totals 15 residues. The DNA of the CDR3 is TGTGCCAGCAGTCACTGGACAGGGTTGCAAAACACCATATATTTT. Its protein is CASSHWTGLQNTIYF.

The sample holds a few counts of this clonotype. The chain links TRBV5-1 to TRBJ2-2, with TRBD2 identical over 8 bases. The germline V gene encodes CDR1 SGHRS and CDR2 YFSETQ. Trimming removed 4 bases from V and 0 bases from J; junction bases left unmatched: 5. The CDR3 is made up of 16 amino acids. CDR3 in DNA: TGCGCCAGCAGCCGAAGCGGGAGCCCGAACACCGGGGAGCTGTTTTTT. This sequence encodes CASSRSGSPNTGELFF.